The next 12 T cell receptor beta chains were all read from a single sample in a study of blood T cell repertoires in COVID-19. Repertoires were generated with immunoSEQ multiplex PCR, while TCRdb's copy carries only in-frame clones and drops some. The table has about 30,000 clones, almost 85% seen once. Sequenced material: peripheral blood. Receptors originate from a man aged 55-75 years with active COVID-19.

The chain carries TRBV11-2 and TRBJ2-3; D is perhaps TRBD2 (6 bases). This CDR3 contains 16 residues. Trimming pared 4 bases from V and 4 bases from J, leaving 18 bases between. Germline values: CDR1 SGHAT, CDR2 FQNNGV. The CDR3 here is CASSSLPGVAADTQYF. CDR3 nucleotide sequence: TGTGCCAGCAGCTCCCTGCCGGGGGTAGCAGCAGATACGCAGTATTTT.

The chain has TRBV6-5 and TRBJ2-1; 8 bases are a match to TRBD2. With 5 bases clipped from V and 6 bases from J, the junction kept 9 bases outside the gene matches. CDR1 MNHEY and CDR2 SVGAGI come from the germline V gene. The length of the CDR3 is 15 residues. The CDR3 region has the DNA TGTGCCAGCAGTCGCACAGCGGGAGTGCGCAATGAGCAGTTCTTC. This translates into CASSRTAGVRNEQFF.

This clone was seen a single time. This rearrangement joins TRBV10-1 to TRBJ2-7; 7 bases fit TRBD2. The V gene end was trimmed by 2 bases and the J gene end by 9 bases; junction bases not matched to a gene: 10. This CDR3 has 14 residues. Germline V gives CDR1 WNHNN, CDR2 SYGVQD (reference sequence). The CDR3 DNA follows: TGCGCCAGCAGTGAGGGGACTAAATTTTCAGGGCAGTACTTC. Protein sequence: CASSEGTKFSGQYF.

Here the CDR3 reads CATRAQRARNTEAFF. CDR3 nucleotide sequence: TGTGCCACCAGAGCCCAGAGGGCGCGGAACACTGAAGCTTTCTTT. This chain connects TRBV15 to TRBJ1-1; D not resolved. The CDR3 is 15 residues long. CDR1 is LNHNV and CDR2 is YYDKDF in the germline V gene (reference sequence). V was trimmed by 6 bases and J by 1 base, leaving 15 bases between them.

J is TRBJ2-2 and V is TRBV23-1, with 7 nucleotides matching TRBD1. TRBV23-1 qualifies as an ORF whose function is uncertain. The CDR3 totals 15 residues. V lost 4 bases to trimming and J lost 4 bases; unmatched junction nucleotides: 6. The CDR3 loop reads CASSPRQGATGELFF. The CDR3 nucleotides are TGCGCCAGCAGTCCCAGACAGGGAGCCACCGGGGAGCTGTTTTTT.

V is TRBV9 and J is TRBJ2-3; no clear D gene. Trimming removed 0 bases from V and 2 bases from J, with 7 bases in between. Germline lookup yields CDR1 SGDLS and CDR2 YYNGEE. The CDR3 length is 14 residues. The CDR3 reads CASSVAEPTDTQYF. CDR3 coding DNA: TGTGCCAGCAGCGTAGCGGAGCCCACAGATACGCAGTATTTT.

The chain joins TRBV6-5 to TRBJ2-7; D is possibly TRBD2 (5 bases). This CDR3 spans 15 amino acids. CDR1 is MNHEY, CDR2 SVGAGI, per germline. V was shortened by 6 bases and J by 3 bases, with 18 bases between the two germline ends. The CDR3 protein is CASRRTTITSYEQYF. In nucleotides, the CDR3 is TGTGCCAGCAGACGGACGACTATCACAAGCTACGAGCAGTACTTC.

This clone is medium-sized. This chain uses TRBV24-1 with TRBJ2-1; TRBD2 matches 11 bases. The germline gives CDR1 KGHDR, CDR2 SFDVKD. The J segment lost 11 bases and the V segment lost 3 bases, leaving 5 bases of the junction unmatched. There are 14 residues in the CDR3. CDR3 loop: CATSDLRLAGQQFF. The CDR3, as DNA: TGTGCCACCAGTGATCTACGACTAGCGGGACAGCAGTTCTTC.

The chain combines TRBV5-1 with TRBJ2-1, with 10 bases aligning to TRBD2. The ends lost 2 bases at V and 10 bases at J; junction bases unmatched: 6. Germline V CDR1 and CDR2: SGHRS, YFSETQ. The CDR3 consists of 14 residues. CDR3 nucleotide sequence: TGCGCCAGCAGCTTCCTAGCGGGGGCGGGGGAGCAGTTCTTC. Its protein product is CASSFLAGAGEQFF.

The rearrangement joins TRBV15 to TRBJ2-1; possibly TRBD2 for D (6 bases). CDR3 length: 15 amino acids. The germline V gene encodes CDR1 LNHNV and CDR2 YYDKDF (reference sequence). The V gene lost 5 bases and the J gene lost 6 bases, with 17 bases spanning the gap. This CDR3 is CATSRPGTGGNEQFF. CDR3 sequence (DNA): TGTGCCACCAGCCGACCTGGGACTGGGGGCAATGAGCAGTTCTTC.

The chain has TRBV7-8 and TRBJ1-1; D gene unclear. Germline loops: CDR1 SGHVS, CDR2 FQNEAQ. The CDR3 contains 14 residues. Between the trimmed V and J ends, which lost 2 bases and 11 bases, there was a span of 18 bases. The CDR3 DNA reads TGTGCCAGCAGCTTAAGTCAACAGTTAACAAGGGCTTTCTTT. Its translation: CASSLSQQLTRAFF. Supplemented by reference TRBV7-8 and TRBJ1-1, the full variable domain reads GAGVSQSPRYKVAKRGQDVALRCDPISGHVSLFWYQQALGQGPEFLTYFQNEAQLDKSGLPSDRFFAERPEGSVSTLKIQRTQQEDSAVYLCASSLSQQLTRAFFGQGTRLTVV.

This chain uses TRBV9 with TRBJ2-3; a weak D match, TRBD2 (6 bases). V was pared by 3 bases and J by 0 bases, with 11 bases between. Germline assignment: CDR1 SGDLS and CDR2 YYNGEE. The CDR3 totals 15 residues. The CDR3 is CASSASVPSTDTQYF. CDR3 nucleotide sequence: TGTGCCAGCAGCGCTAGCGTTCCCAGCACAGATACGCAGTATTTT.